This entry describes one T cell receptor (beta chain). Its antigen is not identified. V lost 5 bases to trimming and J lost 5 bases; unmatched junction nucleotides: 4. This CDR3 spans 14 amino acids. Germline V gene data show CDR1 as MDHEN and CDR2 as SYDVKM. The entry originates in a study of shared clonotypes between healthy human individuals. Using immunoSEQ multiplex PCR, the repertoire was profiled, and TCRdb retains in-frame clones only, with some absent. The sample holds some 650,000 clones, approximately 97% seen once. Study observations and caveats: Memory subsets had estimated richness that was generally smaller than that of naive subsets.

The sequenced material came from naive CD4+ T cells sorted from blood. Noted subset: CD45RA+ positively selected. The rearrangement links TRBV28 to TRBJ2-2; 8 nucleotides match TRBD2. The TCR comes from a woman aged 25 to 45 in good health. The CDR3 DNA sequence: TGTGCCAGCAGTGAAGGGACTAGGACCGGGGAGCTGTTTTTT. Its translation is CASSEGTRTGELFF.